This paragraph covers one T cell receptor (beta chain) sequence. The germline V gene encodes CDR1 MDHEN and CDR2 SYDVKM. The CDR3 spans 15 residues. J was trimmed by 9 bases and V by 5 bases; bases with no gene match: 10. The sample belongs to a study of blood T cell repertoires in COVID-19. Study-wide background: PBMCs, B-cell-depleted T cells, or T cells were the source of the cDNA or gDNA that made up the material.

The repertoire was sequenced with immunoSEQ multiplex PCR; TCRdb's copy has only in-frame clones and lacks some. Among around 270,000 clones listed, 80% to 90% were seen once. Participants, 18 to 89 years old, spanned around 26 US areas. Specimen: PBMCs or T cells enriched from blood (not recorded which). The genes are TRBV28 and TRBJ1-6; 7 bases line up with TRBD1. The clonotype originates from a woman aged 40 to 55 who had been exposed to COVID-19. CDR3 loop: CASSPRTGLASPLHF. The CDR3, as DNA: TGTGCCAGCAGTCCGAGGACAGGTCTTGCTTCACCCCTCCACTTT.